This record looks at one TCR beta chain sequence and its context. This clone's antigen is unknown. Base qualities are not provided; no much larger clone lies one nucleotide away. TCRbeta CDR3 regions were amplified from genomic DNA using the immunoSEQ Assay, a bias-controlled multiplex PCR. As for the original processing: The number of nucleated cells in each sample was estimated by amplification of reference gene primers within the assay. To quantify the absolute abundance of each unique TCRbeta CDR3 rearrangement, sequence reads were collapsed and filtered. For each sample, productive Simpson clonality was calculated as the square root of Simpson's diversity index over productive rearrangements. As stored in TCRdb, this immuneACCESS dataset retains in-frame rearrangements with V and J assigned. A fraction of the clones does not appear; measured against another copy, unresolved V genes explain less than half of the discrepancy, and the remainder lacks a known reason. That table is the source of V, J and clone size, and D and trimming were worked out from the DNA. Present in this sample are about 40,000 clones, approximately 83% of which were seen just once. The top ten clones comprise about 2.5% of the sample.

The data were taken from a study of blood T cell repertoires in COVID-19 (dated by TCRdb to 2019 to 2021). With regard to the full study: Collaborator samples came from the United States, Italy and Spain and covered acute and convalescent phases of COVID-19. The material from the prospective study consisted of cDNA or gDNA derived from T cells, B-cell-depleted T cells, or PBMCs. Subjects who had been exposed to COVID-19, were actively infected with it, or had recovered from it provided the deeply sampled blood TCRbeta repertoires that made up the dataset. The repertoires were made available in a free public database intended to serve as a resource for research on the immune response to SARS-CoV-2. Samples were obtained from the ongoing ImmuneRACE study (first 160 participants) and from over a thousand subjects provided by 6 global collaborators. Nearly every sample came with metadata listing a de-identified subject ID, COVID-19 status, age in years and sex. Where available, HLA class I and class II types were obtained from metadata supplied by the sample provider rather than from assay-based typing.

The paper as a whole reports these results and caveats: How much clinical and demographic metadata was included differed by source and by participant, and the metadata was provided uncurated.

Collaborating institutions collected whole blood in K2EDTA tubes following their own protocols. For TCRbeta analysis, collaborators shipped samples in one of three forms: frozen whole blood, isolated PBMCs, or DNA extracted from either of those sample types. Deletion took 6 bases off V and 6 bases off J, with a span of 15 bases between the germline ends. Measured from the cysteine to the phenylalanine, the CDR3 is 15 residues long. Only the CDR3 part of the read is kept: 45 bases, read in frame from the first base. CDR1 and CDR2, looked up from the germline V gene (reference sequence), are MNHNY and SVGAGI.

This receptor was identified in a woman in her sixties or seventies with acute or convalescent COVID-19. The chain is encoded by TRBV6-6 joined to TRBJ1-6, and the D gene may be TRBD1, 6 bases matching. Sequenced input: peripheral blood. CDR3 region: CASSLDRRLNSPLHF. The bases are TGTGCCAGCAGCCTAGACAGGCGCCTTAATTCACCCCTCCACTTT.